The clone carrying this T cell receptor beta chain was picked up many times. Its antigen is unidentified. This entry is derived from a study of CD8 T cells in ankylosing spondylitis. Overall study results and limits: Ankylosing spondylitis blood seemed to carry a telltale TCR beta motif made of fewer than 10 highly homologous variants. Significant enrichment of disease-linked clones was reportedly seen in matched ankylosing spondylitis synovial fluid. Relatively scarce in peripheral blood, disease-linked clones were CD8+.

The V and J ends lost 0 bases and 1 base respectively, with 4 bases between them. This CDR3 has 13 amino acids. CDR1 is SGDLS and CDR2 is YYNGEE in the germline V gene. TCRdb processed the 5' RACE reads anew with MiXCR; each CDR3 protein has one entry. The sample contains around 120,000 distinct CDR3 sequences, 9.3% of which appear only once. The chain joins TRBV9 to TRBJ1-1, with no clear D. Source material: blood, either unsorted or a sorted T cell fraction (not recorded which). The sequence came from a male donor with ankylosing spondylitis or in good health (not recorded which). The CDR3 region is CASSVVRNTEAFF. CDR3 DNA sequence: TGTGCCAGCAGCGTAGTCCGGAACACTGAAGCTTTCTTT.